This TCR beta chain was observed in a study of blood T cell repertoires in COVID-19. The overall study: COVID-19 samples from acute and convalescent phases originated in the United States, Italy and Spain. PBMCs, B-cell-depleted T cells, or T cells provided the cDNA or gDNA that made up the material.

The CDR3 has 14 residues. The J segment lost 0 bases and the V segment lost 6 bases, leaving 1 base of the junction unmatched. Germline CDR1 reads MGHDK; CDR2 reads SYGVNS. The table came from immunoSEQ multiplex PCR; TCRdb's copy has only in-frame clones and leaves some out. The sample yields 35,000 or so clones, roughly 90% seen once. This clonotype was obtained from a human donor in a cohort sampled during active COVID-19. This chain uses TRBV25-1 with TRBJ2-2, with 7 bases lining up with TRBD1. The sequencing input was peripheral blood. The CDR3 is CASRGTANTGELFF. CDR3 DNA sequence: TGTGCCAGCAGGGGGACAGCGAACACCGGGGAGCTGTTTTTT.